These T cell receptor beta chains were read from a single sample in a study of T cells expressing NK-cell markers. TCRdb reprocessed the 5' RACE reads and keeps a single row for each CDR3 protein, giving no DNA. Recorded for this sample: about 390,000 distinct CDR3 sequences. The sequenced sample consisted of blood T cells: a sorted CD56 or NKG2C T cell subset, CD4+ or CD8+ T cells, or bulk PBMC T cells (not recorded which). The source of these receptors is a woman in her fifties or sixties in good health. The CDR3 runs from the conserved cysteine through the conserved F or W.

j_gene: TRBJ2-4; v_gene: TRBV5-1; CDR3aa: CASSYNYPGQGKNIQYF
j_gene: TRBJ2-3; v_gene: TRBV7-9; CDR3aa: CASSLLGVGEDTQYF
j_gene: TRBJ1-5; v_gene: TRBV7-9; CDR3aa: CASSPQYSNQPQHF
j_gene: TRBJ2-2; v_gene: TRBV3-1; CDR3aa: CASSPGLAGPSGGELFF
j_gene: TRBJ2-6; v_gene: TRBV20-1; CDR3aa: CSARDSTGALGLTF
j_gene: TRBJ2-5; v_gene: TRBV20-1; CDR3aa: CSARDRQGLETQYF
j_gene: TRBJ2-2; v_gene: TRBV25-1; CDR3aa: CASTSGKTNTGELFF
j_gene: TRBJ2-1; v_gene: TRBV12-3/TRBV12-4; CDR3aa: CASSFTGDTYNEQFF
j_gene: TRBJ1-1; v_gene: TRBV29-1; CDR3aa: CSVGRGRTEAFF
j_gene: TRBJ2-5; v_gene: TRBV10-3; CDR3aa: CAISGRTVGKETQYF
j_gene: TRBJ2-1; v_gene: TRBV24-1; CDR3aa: CATSVPGLANEQFF
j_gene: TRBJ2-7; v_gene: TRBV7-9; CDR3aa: CASSGQGQLHEQYF
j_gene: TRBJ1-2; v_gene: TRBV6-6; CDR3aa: CASNTLANYGYTF
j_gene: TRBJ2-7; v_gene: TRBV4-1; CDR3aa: CASSHPVRVDEQYF
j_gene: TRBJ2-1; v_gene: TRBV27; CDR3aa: CASSLQSRIYYEQFF
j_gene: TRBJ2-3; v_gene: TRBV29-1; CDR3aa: CSVVRASTDTQYF
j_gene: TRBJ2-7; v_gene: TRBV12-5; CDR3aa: CASGYRDSHYEQYF
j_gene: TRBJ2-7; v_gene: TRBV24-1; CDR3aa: CATSAGTTNEQYF
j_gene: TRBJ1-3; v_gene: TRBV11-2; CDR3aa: CASSPLRGFGNTIYF
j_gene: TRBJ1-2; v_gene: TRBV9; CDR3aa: CASSVDQAPNYGYTF
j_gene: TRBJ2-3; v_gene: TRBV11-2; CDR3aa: CASSLVGTSGSTDTQYF
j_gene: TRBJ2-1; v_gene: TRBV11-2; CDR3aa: CASSLGDQRGNEQFF
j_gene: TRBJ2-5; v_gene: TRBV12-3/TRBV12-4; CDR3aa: CASSSPIPPETQYF
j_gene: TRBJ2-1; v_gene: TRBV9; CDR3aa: CASSPHRGEQFF
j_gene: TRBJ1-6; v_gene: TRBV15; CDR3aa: CATSSLTGGHSPLHF
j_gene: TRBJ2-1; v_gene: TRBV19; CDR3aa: CASRGVGREEQFF
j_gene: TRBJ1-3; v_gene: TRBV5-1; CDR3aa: CASSLDRANTIYF
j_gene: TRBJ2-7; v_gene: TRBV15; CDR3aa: CATSRDLGGQGRSEQYF
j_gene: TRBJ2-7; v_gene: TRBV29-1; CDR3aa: CSVAAGTSSYEQYF
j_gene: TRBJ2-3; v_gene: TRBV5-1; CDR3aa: CASSPSGAGGTDTQYF
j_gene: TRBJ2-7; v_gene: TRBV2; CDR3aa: CASRSTGQDEQYF
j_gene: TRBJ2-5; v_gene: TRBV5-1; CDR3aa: CASSRDTWGQETQYF
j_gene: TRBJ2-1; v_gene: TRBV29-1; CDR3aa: CSVEGPGLAVGEQFF
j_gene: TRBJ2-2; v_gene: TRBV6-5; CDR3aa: CATEGRVLGELFF
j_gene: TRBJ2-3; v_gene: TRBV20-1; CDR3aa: CSAAFSGASTDTQYF
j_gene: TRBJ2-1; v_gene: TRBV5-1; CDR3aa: CASSEVLPYNEQFF
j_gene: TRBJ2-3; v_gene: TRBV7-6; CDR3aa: CASSLAELDTDTQYF
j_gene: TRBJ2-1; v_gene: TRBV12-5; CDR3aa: CASGRLRDEQFF
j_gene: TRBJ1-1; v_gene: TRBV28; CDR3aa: CASSRGIEAFF
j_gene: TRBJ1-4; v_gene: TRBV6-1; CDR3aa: CASTSALDGGEKLFF
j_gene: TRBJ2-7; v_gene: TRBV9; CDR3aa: CASSVDRDRGFEQYF
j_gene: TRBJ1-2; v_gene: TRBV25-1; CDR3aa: CASSWTGASGYTF
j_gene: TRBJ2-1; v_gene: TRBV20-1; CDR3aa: CSARDRVRIDEQFF